This entry concerns a single TCR beta chain. These data are taken from a study of blood T cell repertoires in COVID-19. Study-wide background: Italy, Spain and the United States were the sources of the convalescent and acute COVID-19 samples.

CDR1 is SGHTS and CDR2 is YDEGEE in the germline V gene. The CDR3 has 15 amino acids. The junction had 7 bases not matched to a gene; V was cut back by 0 bases and J by 8 bases. Here immunoSEQ multiplex PCR was the method, and the copy in TCRdb shows in-frame clones only, minus some. The sample yields about 100,000 clones, over 70% seen once. Sequencing used peripheral blood. This receptor was identified in a man aged 55-75 years with acute or convalescent COVID-19. The V call is TRBV5-8, the J call TRBJ2-1; 8 bases line up with TRBD2. CDR3 loop: CASSLDGRAIDEQFF. The DNA for the CDR3 is TGTGCCAGCAGCTTGGACGGGAGGGCAATTGATGAGCAGTTCTTC. The whole variable domain, remainder taken from reference TRBV5-8 and TRBJ2-1, is EAGVTQSPTHLIKTRGQQATLRCSPISGHTSVYWYQQALGLGLQFLLWYDEGEERNRGNFPPRFSGRQFPNYSSELNVNALELEDSALYLCASSLDGRAIDEQFFGPGTRLTVL.